This T cell receptor (beta chain) was found in a study of CD8 T cells in ankylosing spondylitis (dated 2017 in TCRdb). In the study overall: To find TCR variants linked to disease, the study profiled T cell receptor beta repertoires in ankylosing spondylitis patients and healthy donors. Peripheral blood was sampled, and synovial fluid was also collected from ankylosing spondylitis patients. The full study cohort comprised around 25 ankylosing spondylitis patients and 85 to 120 healthy donors.

Sequenced on an Illumina HiSeq 2500. TCR beta libraries were prepared by quantitative 5'-RACE with molecular barcodes. The authors processed their data as follows. A new computational method, built on a probabilistic model of VDJ rearrangement, was used to identify disease-linked TCR variants. TCRdb passed the public sequencing reads through fastp at Q25 and MiXCR, retaining productive beta sequences. Rows with a matching CDR3 protein are joined into one entry that keeps the most common DNA and genes. TCRdb, not the original authors, processed these V and J calls. This sample is represented by approximately 300,000 distinct CDR3 sequences; 7% to 9% of them were singletons. The ten largest clones capture about 14% of the sample. As for this clonotype: The antigen this receptor binds is unknown. No quality values exist for individual bases; no much larger clone is one base distant.

CDR1 and CDR2, looked up from the germline V gene, are SGHRS and YFSETQ. Trimming costs V 3 bases and J 6 bases, and their ends lie 15 bases apart. From the cysteine up to the phenylalanine, the CDR3 has a length of 15 residues. Here the CDR3 DNA is all that survives: 45 bases in frame from base 1. Here is what the overall study found, with its caveats: The disease-linked clones were reported to be significantly enriched in matched synovial fluid samples from ankylosing spondylitis patients. Blood from ankylosing spondylitis patients appeared to be characterized by a TCR beta motif made up of several highly homologous amino acid variants. Some of the motif variants had been reported before in the synovial fluid and blood of reactive arthritis patients, a finding that suggests common disease-initiation mechanisms. In peripheral blood, the disease-linked clones were found at relatively low frequencies and had a CD8+ phenotype.

The sequence derives from a male donor with ankylosing spondylitis. Sequenced material: blood, either unsorted or a sorted T cell fraction (not recorded which). The V gene is TRBV5-1 and the J gene is TRBJ1-4; the D segment could be TRBD1, given 5 matching bases. CDR3 sequence: CASSSGRQGYEKLFF. In nucleotide form, the sequence is TGCGCCAGCAGCTCGGGCCGCCAGGGCTATGAAAAACTGTTTTTT.